This T cell receptor beta chain stems from a study of cytomegalovirus exposure and HLA in healthy donors. Separation from the approximately 660-subject first cohort characterized the approximately 120-subject validation cohort, to which the donors belonged. This CDR3 has 13 amino acids. The V and J ends lost 5 bases and 3 bases respectively, with 8 bases between them. In germline, CDR1 is MNHEY, CDR2 SMNVEV (reference sequence). Method: immunoSEQ multiplex PCR; TCRdb's copy keeps in-frame clones and lacks some. Among under 250,000 clones listed, around 86% were seen once. The V gene is TRBV27, the J gene TRBJ1-5; weak D call: TRBD1 (5 bases). Sequenced: PBMCs. This TCR came from a woman between 18 and 29 years old in good health and CMV-seropositive. The CDR3 is CASSPGSNQPQHF. The CDR3 region has the DNA TGTGCCAGCAGTCCAGGGTCCAATCAGCCCCAGCATTTT.